The rows below give T cell receptor beta chains drawn from one sample of a study of cytotoxic CD8 clonotypes in ibrutinib-treated CLL. The assay was immunoSEQ multiplex PCR, and TCRdb's table has in-frame clones only and misses some. The repertoire consists of roughly 250,000 clones, with under 75% occurring once and the leading ten covering 15%. The sample was PBMCs, taken after 24 months of ibrutinib treatment. The receptor source for this set is a human donor with chronic lymphocytic leukemia. The CDR3 runs from the conserved cysteine through the conserved F or W. The order of the fields is J gene, V gene, CDR3 length, clone size, D gene, CDR3 DNA, CDR3 protein. The D gene is left open where the match is weak. Clone size is given for some rows only: seen once, a few or many times, or a class if the clone is expanded.

>TRBJ2-2|TRBV5-4|15|NA|NA
TGTGCCAGCAACTTTCAGGGCGGGAACACCGGGGAGCTGTTTTTT
CASNFQGGNTGELFF
>TRBJ1-4|TRBV13|13|few|NA
TGTGCCAGCACCCGACAGAATAATGAAAAACTGTTTTTT
CASTRQNNEKLFF
>TRBJ2-1|TRBV4-1|16|NA|TRBD2
TGCGCCAGCAGCCTTACCGGGACTAGCGGGAGAAATGAGCAGTTCTTC
CASSLTGTSGRNEQFF
>TRBJ2-6|TRBV27|15|NA|NA
TGTGCCAGCAGTTTAGCAGGTGCCGGGGCCAACGTCCTGACTTTC
CASSLAGAGANVLTF
>TRBJ1-2|TRBV19|13|NA|NA
TGTGCCAGTACCCGGGGCGCAGACTATGGCTACACCTTC
CASTRGADYGYTF
>TRBJ2-2|TRBV25-1|13|NA|NA
TGTGCCAGCAAAGGGCTCAACACCGGGGAGCTGTTTTTT
CASKGLNTGELFF
>TRBJ1-1|TRBV30|10|NA|NA
TGTGCCGTGGGGGACTTGGAGGCTTTCTTT
CAVGDLEAFF
>TRBJ1-5|TRBV10-1|13|NA|NA
TGCGCCAGCAAGGTAGCCCCGAATCAGCCCCAGCATTTT
CASKVAPNQPQHF
>TRBJ2-1|TRBV23-1|14|few|NA
TGCGCCAGATCGCCGGGCTCTACCCCCAATGAGCAGTTCTTC
CARSPGSTPNEQFF
>TRBJ1-2|TRBV28|15|NA|NA
TGTGCCAGCCACGGGACACGGGTTGCTAACTATGGCTACACCTTC
CASHGTRVANYGYTF
>TRBJ2-4|TRBV2|17|NA|NA
TGTGCCAGCAGGACAGACCCCTCAGATGCGGCCAAAAACATTCAGTACTTC
CASRTDPSDAAKNIQYF
>TRBJ1-5|TRBV6-5|15|once|NA
TGTGCCAGCAGTTACTCGATCGCGGAGAATCAGCCCCAGCATTTT
CASSYSIAENQPQHF
>TRBJ2-1|TRBV2|15|NA|TRBD2
TGTGCCAGCCGTACACTAGCGGGAGTACGGAATGAGCAGTTCTTC
CASRTLAGVRNEQFF
>TRBJ2-2|TRBV29-1|15|few|TRBD1
TGCAGCGTTCAACGGACAGGGGCGGGGACCGGGGAGCTGTTTTTT
CSVQRTGAGTGELFF
>TRBJ2-7|TRBV29-1|12|NA|TRBD1
TGCAGCGGTTTATGGACAGGGAACGAGCAGTACTTC
CSGLWTGNEQYF
>TRBJ2-4|TRBV2|14|NA|TRBD2
TGTGCCAGCAGTGACCCTAGCGGGAGTTCGATTCAGTACTTC
CASSDPSGSSIQYF
>TRBJ2-5|TRBV25-1|13|NA|NA
TGTGCCAGCCAGAGGAGCGGTCTAGAGACCCAGTACTTC
CASQRSGLETQYF
>TRBJ2-7|TRBV27|17|NA|TRBD2
TGTGCCACTGGGAGAGAGGGGAGGGAGATCATTCGGAACGAGCAGTACTTC
CATGREGREIIRNEQYF
>TRBJ1-1|TRBV6-5|14|NA|NA
TGTGCCAGCAGCCAAAGGACATCTAACACTGAAGCTTTCTTT
CASSQRTSNTEAFF
>TRBJ2-7|TRBV19|15|NA|NA
TGTGCCAGTAGTCCCCAGGGAGTTGGGACGTACGAGCAGTACTTC
CASSPQGVGTYEQYF
>TRBJ2-3|TRBV30|15|few|TRBD1
TGTGCCTGGAGTCCAGGGACAGCAAGCACAGATACGCAGTATTTT
CAWSPGTASTDTQYF
>TRBJ2-1|TRBV4-2|17|NA|TRBD1
TGTGCCAGCAGCCAAGAAAATCGGGACAGAACTTACAATGAGCAGTTCTTC
CASSQENRDRTYNEQFF
>TRBJ1-3|TRBV9|17|NA|TRBD1
TGTGCCAGCAGCGTATATGACAGGGGGTCGGTTGGAAACACCATATATTTT
CASSVYDRGSVGNTIYF
>TRBJ1-4|TRBV5-4|14|NA|TRBD1
TGTGCCAGCAGCTACCGGGACAGAGATGAAAAACTGTTTTTT
CASSYRDRDEKLFF
>TRBJ2-3|TRBV25-1|13|NA|NA
TGTGCCAGCCAGGGGAAAACGATAGATACGCAGTATTTT
CASQGKTIDTQYF
>TRBJ1-2|TRBV27|15|NA|TRBD1
TGTGCCAGCAGTATCACTCAGGGGGCGAACTATGGCTACACCTTC
CASSITQGANYGYTF
>TRBJ2-2|TRBV5-6|15|NA|NA
TGTGCCAGCAGCTTGGGGACGGTGAACACCGGGGAGCTGTTTTTT
CASSLGTVNTGELFF
>TRBJ1-2|TRBV15|15|NA|NA
TGTGCCACCAGCAGAGATGCACCCCAGGCCTATGGCTACACCTTC
CATSRDAPQAYGYTF